Given below is one T cell receptor beta chain in context. Its binding antigen is unknown. Per-base quality was not reported, and no clone a single base away is much larger than it. The germline V gene (reference sequence) supplies CDR1 DFQATT and CDR2 SNEGSKA. The CDR3 runs 15 residues from the cysteine to the phenylalanine. The only DNA kept is the CDR3, 45 bases in frame from the first base. V is clipped by 3 bases and J by 0 bases, and the sequence between their germline boundaries is 12 bases long. These data come from a study of human T cells and chemical hapten exposure listed by TCRdb under 2021. Turning to the overall study: For sensitization, 2% DPC in acetone was applied to a 2 cm by 2 cm area of upper inner arm skin. Blood for TCR sequencing was provided by twenty-nine alopecia patients at one to four time points (pre-sensitization, 2, 6 and 24 weeks). This study followed changes in the peripheral blood TCR repertoire in vivo during primary and secondary sensitization of alopecia patients to the hapten diphenylcyclopropenone (DPC). Libraries were pooled for sequencing, and per-sample TCR yields varied mainly because of small differences in library volumes within the pool. Blood was sampled from patients pre-sensitization (week 0) and at 2, 6 and about 24 weeks after DPC sensitization. Alopecia areata with under or over 50% scalp involvement, alopecia totalis and alopecia universalis were represented in the patient cohort, which was mostly female. Patients additionally received weekly therapeutic DPC doses to the scalp throughout the roughly 25-week study period. Patch tests used Finn chambers with 0.01% DPC on the upper back, scored after 6 days by International Contact Dermatitis Research Group standards.

The sample's time point, from its label and the paper: patch test 1, 2 weeks after DPC sensitization. The treatment or condition label, as the study defines it: therapeutic diphenylcyclopropenone sensitization with weekly scalp DPC. Blood at each patch-test visit was drawn before the patch test was applied. Patients were considered eligible if aged 18 to 70, diagnosed with alopecia and deemed suitable for DPC therapy, and patients were excluded if pregnant. Total RNA was extracted from unfractionated whole blood that had been collected in Tempus Blood RNA tubes. Preparation of the library involved RACE. The sequencing machine was a NextSeq 500. During library preparation, unique molecular identifiers were attached to individual cDNA molecules so that TCRs could be counted in a quantitative, reproducible way. For every blood RNA sample, sequencing covered both the TCR alpha and TCR beta chains. In the paper's pipeline: A median of about 89,000 TCRs per sample was observed, with a range of 23,224 to 690,600. The Decombinator software suite was used to annotate the V, J and CDR3 of the TCR reads. For PS versus PT1 abundance plots, all samples were subsampled to the same number of TCRs (28,000). Expanded TCRs were defined as absent before sensitization and observed at least eight times at the 2-week time point. TCRdb's own reprocessing of the public reads used fastp at Q25 and MiXCR and kept productive beta chains. Each CDR3 protein gets just one entry, which takes the most common genes and DNA from the rows behind it. The V and J calls shown here were made by TCRdb, not taken from the authors' results. The sample table shows fewer than 100,000 distinct CDR3 sequences, and around 11% are seen once. Jointly, the top ten make up around 2.2% of the sample.

Broad study findings and their caveats: The number of TCRs above 1 in 1000 frequency did not change with DPC sensitization; there was no evidence of global repertoire structure alterations. Because all patients had alopecia, a presumed autoimmune disease, the immune response of the patients might differ from that of healthy individuals. After repeated subsampling, changes were observed in the strength of the expansion versus patch-test correlation and in the threshold at which the correlation became significant. Patch test score correlated positively with the number of PT1 expanded TCRs, reaching significance at thresholds 8, 16 and 32 but not at 4. Compared with pre-sensitization or healthy control sets, expanded TCRs formed significantly more large CDR3 similarity clusters, which is consistent with antigen-driven responses.

The sequencing here drew on whole blood, taken in connection with sensitization to the hapten diphenylcyclopropenone (DPC). This sequence originates from a woman in her thirties or forties with alopecia areata. Some clones in this sample may be carry-over from other donors' samples. The rearrangement joined TRBV20-1 to TRBJ2-1, and the D gene may be TRBD1, 6 bases matching. CDR3 loop: CSASRGSFSYNEQFF. The nucleotides are TGCAGTGCTAGTAGGGGGAGTTTCTCCTACAATGAGCAGTTCTTC.